Listed here is a single TCR beta chain. What it binds is not known. This entry is derived from a study of identical twins. TCRdb re-derived calls from the 5' RACE reads in MiXCR, one entry per CDR3 protein. The top ten hold more than 10% of the sample, which has a few hundred thousand distinct CDR3 sequences, approximately 17% seen once. Findings and limits, study-wide: Within monozygotic twins, out-of-frame TCR alpha sharing was underestimated by the models. The abundant beta clonotypes from cord blood had fewer insertions, and memory repertoires had none of this. Findings depended on cross-sectional statistics rather than tracking the same donors.

The ends lost 0 bases at V and 0 bases at J; junction bases unmatched: 14. CDR3 size: 19 residues. Germline CDR1 LGHDT, CDR2 YNNKEL (reference sequence). This TCR came from a man over 45 in good health. The chain has TRBV3-1 and TRBJ2-7; 7 bases are shared with TRBD2. The source material was naive T cells sorted from blood. CDR3 coding DNA: TGTGCCAGCAGCCAAGATCCACGTCTAGCGGTCTCACGCTCCTACGAGCAGTACTTC. Protein product: CASSQDPRLAVSRSYEQYF.